Reported below is one T cell receptor (beta chain). Its antigen is as yet unknown. This sample is drawn from a study of cytotoxic CD8 clonotypes in ibrutinib-treated CLL. Points from the study as a whole: Patients showed higher baseline clonality than age-matched healthy donors, and it tracked circulating CD8+ T-cell counts. Public clonotypes, rarely seen, contracted or held steady on treatment.

The germline gives CDR1 MNHEY, CDR2 SVGAGI. The trim removed 9 bases at V and 7 bases at J, leaving 5 bases unmatched. There are 13 residues in the CDR3. The repertoire was sequenced with immunoSEQ multiplex PCR; TCRdb's copy has only in-frame clones and lacks some. Of 300,000 or so clones in the sample, 60% to 80% were seen once. The material was PBMCs, obtained after 36 months of ibrutinib treatment. The chain carries TRBV6-5 and TRBJ2-1; 11 bases agree with TRBD2. The source of this sequence is a human donor with chronic lymphocytic leukemia. The chain's CDR3 is CASSSGRRNEQFF. Here the CDR3 DNA reads TGTGCCAGTTCTAGCGGGAGGCGGAATGAGCAGTTCTTC.